A single sample is the source of the 7 T cell receptor beta chains below, sequenced in a study of T cells in Graves' hyperthyroidism and ophthalmopathy. Amplified TCR beta CDR3 regions derived from RNA transcripts. Primed by the HTBI set, a first-round RT-PCR was run on the TCR CDR3. TCRdb re-analysed the multiplex PCR reads in MiXCR, keeping a single row per CDR3 protein. The sample lists about 58,000 distinct CDR3 sequences; just under 50% were seen once. Sequencing was carried out using blood. These receptors all come from a young woman with Graves' ophthalmopathy.

Regarding this clonotype: At one end, the junction sequence differs from germline, possibly due to a read error. V and J are TRBV29-1 and TRBJ2-1, with 13 positions matching TRBD2. Germline V gives CDR1 SQVTM, CDR2 ANQGSEA. The CDR3 is made up of 14 amino acids. The CDR3 reads CRVDSGLAGNEQFF. The CDR3 DNA follows: TGCCGCGTTGACTCGGGACTAGCGGGGAATGAGCAGTTCTTC.

To note about this clonotype: In this CDR3 the conserved last residue, phenylalanine or tryptophan, is missing, so a read error is likely. The CDR3 DNA reads as TGTGCCAGCAGTTCCGGGACGGACTACAATCAGCCCCAGCATCTT. Protein sequence: CASSSGTDYNQPQHL. The chain couples TRBV11-2 to TRBJ1-5, with D possibly matching TRBD1 (5 bases). Trimming removed 6 bases from V and 3 bases from J, with 15 bases in between. Germline V gene sequence: CDR1 SGHAT, CDR2 FQNNGV. This CDR3 comprises 15 residues.

The rearrangement joins TRBV20-1 to TRBJ1-3; D is perhaps TRBD1 (6 bases). The CDR3 spans 16 residues. CDR1 and CDR2 (germline): DFQATT, SNEGSKA (reference sequence). The V end was cut by 1 base, the J end by 8 bases, with 21 bases between. CDR3 coding DNA: TGCAGTGCTAGAGTAACGGTGTCAGGGGATGGCTACACCATATATTTT. Amino acids: CSARVTVSGDGYTIYF.

At least ten counts were recorded for this clonotype. V usage is TRBV11-1 and J usage is TRBJ2-7; 11 bases match TRBD2. V shed 3 bases and J 3 bases; nucleotides not matched to a gene: 10. Germline V gene sequence: CDR1 SGHAT, CDR2 FQDESV (reference sequence). The CDR3 spans 17 residues. CDR3: CASSFRPVLAGDYEQYF. The CDR3 DNA sequence: TGTGCCAGCAGCTTCCGACCCGTACTAGCGGGAGACTACGAGCAGTACTTC.

There are many counts of this clonotype. The chain uses TRBV20-1 and TRBJ2-1; a possible D gene is TRBD2 (5 bases). Germline-derived CDR1 and CDR2 are DFQATT and SNEGSKA (reference sequence). Trimming shortened V by 6 bases and J by 0 bases, and 12 bases separated the two germline ends. CDR3 length: 14 residues. The CDR3 is CSADGISSYNEQFF. The CDR3 bases are TGCAGTGCGGACGGGATAAGCTCCTACAATGAGCAGTTCTTC.

With regard to this clonotype: The CDR3 carries no conserved terminal phenylalanine or tryptophan, so it likely arises from a read error. Because the CDR3's place on the DNA is in doubt, the DNA is left out and the CDR3 is given as listed by TCRdb. The J gene is TRBJ1-4, the V gene TRBV11-2. Germline values: CDR1 SGHAT, CDR2 FQNNGV. Inclusive of both ends, the CDR3 amounts to 8 amino acids. CDR3 sequence reads: CASSLRGV.

V usage is TRBV28 and J usage is TRBJ1-1, with D possibly being TRBD1 (5 bases). Looked up from germline, CDR1 is MDHEN and CDR2 is SYDVKM. The V end was cut by 6 bases, the J end by 3 bases, with 11 bases between. This CDR3 spans 13 amino acids. The CDR3 loop reads CASSRGDYTEAFF. The CDR3 coding sequence is TGTGCCAGCAGCCGAGGGGACTACACTGAAGCTTTCTTT.